This section outlines one T cell receptor (beta chain) sequence together with its context. The sample belongs to a study of blood T cell repertoires in COVID-19. Study background: The study drew acute and convalescent COVID-19 samples from the United States, Italy and Spain. T cells, B-cell-depleted T cells, or PBMCs supplied cDNA or gDNA.

The germline V gene has CDR1 SGHRS and CDR2 YFSETQ. Trimming removed 4 bases from V and 6 bases from J; junction bases left unmatched: 6. CDR3 length: 14 amino acids. As processed by the authors: Amplification of reference gene primers provided the estimated nucleated cell counts. Data came from immunoSEQ multiplex PCR; TCRdb stores just in-frame clones and leaves some out. Clone size and V and J calls were adopted from that table, with D and trimming inferred from the DNA. Seen here are about 150,000 clones, around 80% observed once, and the top ten hold approximately 16%. This chain joins TRBV5-1 and TRBJ2-1; 8 positions agree with TRBD1. Sequencing was done on a sample of peripheral blood. The receptor comes from a man between 50 and 59 years old with acute or convalescent COVID-19. The CDR3 coding sequence is TGCGCCAGCAGCCTAAGGACAGGGAGCAATGAGCAGTTCTTC. Protein: CASSLRTGSNEQFF. Complete variable domain (other parts from reference TRBV5-1 and TRBJ2-1): KAGVTQTPRYLIKTRGQQVTLSCSPISGHRSVSWYQQTPGQGLQFLFEYFSETQRNKGNFPGRFSGRQFSNSRSEMNVSTLELGDSALYLCASSLRTGSNEQFFGPGTRLTVL.